A single sample gave rise to the 13 T cell receptor beta chains below, sequenced in a study of shared clonotypes between healthy human individuals. Some clones are missing from TCRdb's copy, which holds only in-frame ones; the method was immunoSEQ multiplex PCR. The sample has millions of clones; around nine tenths are singletons. The sample taken for sequencing was naive CD4+ T cells sorted from blood. Subset defined: CD45RA+ positively selected. The source of these receptors is a man younger than 30 in good health.

J is TRBJ1-2 and V is TRBV28, with D unclear. V lost 4 bases and J lost 6, with 9 bases in between. Germline V lookup: CDR1 MDHEN, CDR2 SYDVKM. This CDR3 region has 12 residues. The CDR3 region is CASSSPANGYTF. DNA of the CDR3: TGTGCCAGCAGTTCCCCGGCGAATGGCTACACCTTC.

V is TRBV5-1 and J is TRBJ2-7, with 7 bases aligning to TRBD1. In germline, CDR1 is SGHRS, CDR2 YFSETQ. CDR3 length equals 13 residues. The V gene end was trimmed by 6 bases and the J gene end by 6 bases; junction bases not matched to a gene: 9. The CDR3 nucleotides are TGCGCCAGCACCGACAGGGCATTCCCCGAGCAGTACTTC. Its translation is CASTDRAFPEQYF.

Comment on this clone: It is likely a read error, because the conserved phenylalanine at the end of the CDR3 is missing. The chain has TRBV11-3 and TRBJ2-7; 8 bases fit TRBD2. The CDR3 sequence is 16 residues long. In germline, CDR1 is SGHNT, CDR2 YENEEA. V shed 1 base, J shed 4 bases, and the junction held 9 bases outside the gene matches. CDR3 region: CASSLGVGLGIYEQYS. The CDR3 DNA is TGTGCCAGCAGCTTAGGGGTGGGACTAGGAATATACGAGCAGTACTCC.

This chain's CDR3 is CSGSGTSSSSYEQYF. The CDR3, as DNA: TGTTCAGGTAGCGGGACTTCCTCTAGCTCCTACGAGCAGTACTTC. The chain is built from TRBV30 and TRBJ2-7; TRBD2 agrees at 8 bases. CDR1 is GTSNPN, CDR2 SVGIG, per germline (reference sequence). This CDR3 spans 15 amino acids.

V is TRBV13 and J is TRBJ2-7; D gene unclear. V lost 2 bases to trimming and J lost 2 bases, with 10 bases between them. Germline V CDR1 and CDR2: PRHDT, FYEKMQ (reference sequence). CDR3 length equals 14 residues. CDR3 sequence (DNA): TGTGCCAGCAGCTTATTGTGGGAACCCTACGAGCAGTACTTC. This sequence encodes CASSLLWEPYEQYF.

The chain links TRBV6-1 to TRBJ1-1, with no clear D. V was cut by 1 base and J by 10 bases, with 10 bases left in between. The germline V gene encodes CDR1 MNHNS and CDR2 SASEGT. CDR3 length equals 12 residues. CDR3: CASSEGPQRAFF. In nucleotides, the CDR3 is TGTGCCAGCAGTGAAGGGCCTCAGCGAGCTTTCTTT.

As to this clone: In the same sample, other DNA sequences code for this CDR3. V is TRBV6-1 and J is TRBJ1-5, with D maybe TRBD1 (5 bases). Trimming stripped 0 bases from V and 5 bases from J, with 8 bases between. The germline CDR1 and CDR2 sequences are MNHNS and SASEGT. The CDR3 contains 14 residues. The CDR3 DNA sequence: TGTGCCAGCAGTGAAGCAGGGGCTGATCAGCCCCAGCATTTT. Its protein is CASSEAGADQPQHF.

As to this clone: The same CDR3 can be traced to other DNA sequences in this sample. V gene TRBV7-2 combines with J gene TRBJ1-2; no clear D gene. This CDR3 spans 12 amino acids. V lost 4 bases and J lost 0, with 3 bases in between. Germline assignment: CDR1 SGHTA and CDR2 FQGNSA. The CDR3 bases are TGTGCCAGCAGCTCTTCTAACTATGGCTACACCTTC. It codes for CASSSSNYGYTF.

The V gene is TRBV4-3, the J gene TRBJ2-7; D ambiguous. This CDR3 comprises 14 residues. Germline V gene sequence: CDR1 LGHNA, CDR2 YSLEER. V dropped 4 bases and J dropped 0 bases, with 10 bases sitting between them. CDR3 amino acids: CASSRHSGSYEQYF. In DNA, the CDR3 is TGCGCCAGCAGCCGGCACTCTGGCTCCTACGAGCAGTACTTC.

The rearrangement joins TRBV2 to TRBJ1-6; TRBD1 matches 7 bases. The CDR3 length is 15 residues. Germline CDR1 is SNHLY and CDR2 is FYNNEI. The V segment lost 5 bases and the J segment 7 bases; nucleotides outside the gene matches: 8. The CDR3 sequence is CASSPRTGNNSPLHF. In DNA form, the CDR3 reads TGTGCCAGCAGTCCCCGGACAGGCAACAATTCACCCCTCCACTTT.

This CDR3 is CASIQERALNTEAFF. The CDR3 coding sequence is TGTGCCAGCATCCAAGAACGGGCCTTGAACACTGAAGCTTTCTTT. The chain joins TRBV6-6 to TRBJ1-1; D is unclear. Per the germline V gene, CDR1 is MNHNY and CDR2 is SVGAGI (reference sequence). The CDR3 sequence is 15 residues long. V shed 7 bases and J shed 0 bases, with 15 bases lying between them.

The rearrangement uses TRBV5-1 and TRBJ2-3; TRBD2 aligns across 9 bases. This CDR3 has 15 amino acids. The V and J ends lost 4 bases and 4 bases, in that order; junction bases with no gene match: 7. In germline, CDR1 is SGHRS, CDR2 YFSETQ. Here the CDR3 DNA reads TGCGCCAGCAGCGTGGGCGGGGGGGCCTCAGATACGCAGTATTTT. As protein: CASSVGGGASDTQYF.

This sequence joins TRBV6-5 and TRBJ1-4, with no clear D. The CDR3 loop spans 16 amino acids. V lost 0 bases and J 3 bases, leaving 11 bases between the germline ends. CDR1 is MNHEY and CDR2 is SVGAGI in the germline V gene. CDR3 residues: CASSYSFTGANEKLFF. CDR3 nucleotides: TGTGCCAGCAGTTACTCCTTTACGGGAGCTAATGAAAAACTGTTTTTT.